The rows below give T cell receptor beta chains drawn from one sample of a study of T-cell reconstitution after alpha-beta-depleted transplantation in children. TCRdb redid the calling of the PCR reads with MiXCR, one entry per CDR3 protein. Of about 470,000 distinct CDR3 sequences detected, roughly 43% appear once; the ten largest clones hold under 30%. Sequenced material: PBMCs, taken before TCRalphabeta/CD19-depleted stem cell transplant. The receptors were sampled from a girl aged 2-10 years with aplastic anemia, due to receive a stem cell transplant. Each CDR3 is given with its conserved first and last residue. D genes are given only for firm matches. Size is stated for part of the rows, as once, few or many counts, or as a class when the clone is expanded.

clone_size	d_call	j_call	v_call	cdr3_aa	cdr3_nt
few	-	TRBJ2-4	TRBV28	CASNPLGLKNIQYF	TGTGCCAGCAATCCCCTCGGGCTGAAAAACATTCAGTACTTC
few	TRBD2	TRBJ2-1	TRBV13	CASTGTSGTDNLNNEQFF	TGTGCCAGCACGGGGACTAGCGGGACCGACAACCTCAACAATGAGCAGTTCTTC
few	-	TRBJ2-6	TRBV20-1	CSAMSRGSGANVLTF	TGCAGTGCGATGTCCAGGGGTTCTGGGGCCAACGTCCTGACTTTC
many	-	TRBJ1-2	TRBV6-1	CASSDHTKLANYGYTF	TGTGCCAGCAGTGATCATACGAAGTTAGCTAACTATGGCTACACCTTC
many	-	TRBJ2-7	TRBV5-6	CASSLRGSANEQYF	TGTGCCAGCAGCTTGAGAGGCAGTGCCAACGAGCAGTACTTC
-	-	TRBJ2-7	TRBV20-1	CSARGSAYEQYF	TGCAGTGCTAGAGGCAGCGCCTACGAGCAGTACTTC
once	-	TRBJ2-2	TRBV7-2	CASRPPEQLRTGELFF	TGTGCCAGCAGACCTCCAGAGCAGCTGCGCACCGGGGAGCTGTTTTTT
few	-	TRBJ1-2	TRBV5-1	CASSLVSAANYGYTF	TGCGCCAGCAGCTTGGTCTCGGCGGCTAACTATGGCTACACCTTC
-	-	TRBJ2-7	TRBV11-2	CASSLGGLGLLLLQSYEQYF	TGTGCCAGCAGCTTAGGAGGGTTGGGGTTACTGCTGCTGCAGTCCTACGAGCAGTACTTC
-	TRBD2	TRBJ2-1	TRBV7-9	CASSFLRLAGPSSYNEQFF	TGTGCCAGCAGCTTTCTTCGGCTAGCGGGACCCAGCTCCTACAATGAGCAGTTCTTC
many	-	TRBJ2-7	TRBV5-1	CASSGDTNAYEQYF	TGCGCCAGCAGCGGGGACACAAACGCCTACGAGCAGTACTTC
-	-	TRBJ1-2	TRBV6-5	CASSSTGRYGYTF	TGTGCCAGCAGTTCGACAGGCCGCTATGGCTACACCTTC
few	-	TRBJ2-1	TRBV20-1	CSAIPHPRREQFF	TGCAGTGCTATACCCCACCCCAGACGAGAGCAGTTCTTC
-	-	TRBJ2-5	TRBV6-1	CASRAELQETQYF	TGTGCCAGCAGAGCGGAGTTGCAAGAGACCCAGTACTTC
-	TRBD1	TRBJ2-1	TRBV20-1	CSARWDSFNEQFF	TGCAGTGCTAGATGGGACAGCTTTAATGAGCAGTTCTTC
-	TRBD2	TRBJ2-5	TRBV28	CASSTGWGTSGETQYF	TGTGCCAGCAGCACGGGCTGGGGGACTAGCGGAGAGACCCAGTACTTC
-	-	TRBJ2-2	TRBV28	CASRTAPTWELFF	TGTGCCAGCAGGACAGCTCCGACCTGGGAGCTGTTTTTT
few	TRBD2	TRBJ2-1	TRBV3-1	CASSQDVAGGREQFF	TGTGCCAGCAGCCAAGACGTTGCGGGAGGACGAGAGCAGTTCTTC
-	-	TRBJ1-1	TRBV4-1	CASSQGTLNTEAFF	TGCGCCAGCAGCCAAGGGACCCTGAACACTGAAGCTTTCTTT
-	-	TRBJ2-5	TRBV4-3	CASSQNARWGQETQYF	TGCGCCAGCAGCCAAAATGCAAGGTGGGGCCAAGAGACCCAGTACTTC